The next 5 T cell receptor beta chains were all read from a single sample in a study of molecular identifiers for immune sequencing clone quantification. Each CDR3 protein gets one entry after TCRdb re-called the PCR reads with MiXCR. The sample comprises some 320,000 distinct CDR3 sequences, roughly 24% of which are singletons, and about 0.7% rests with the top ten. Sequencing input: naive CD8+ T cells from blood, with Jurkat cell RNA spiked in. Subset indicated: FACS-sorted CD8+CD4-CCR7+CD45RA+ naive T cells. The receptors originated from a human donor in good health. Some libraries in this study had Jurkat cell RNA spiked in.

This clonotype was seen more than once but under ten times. The CDR3 coding sequence is TGCGCCAGCAGTTGCGACCCCGGGGAGACCCAGTACTTC. Protein product: CASSCDPGETQYF. The V call is TRBV23-1, the J call TRBJ2-5; no clear D. TRBV23-1 is assigned to the ORF class and has an uncertain function. Deletions cut 5 bases from V and 5 bases from J, with 12 bases between. The CDR3 contains 13 residues.

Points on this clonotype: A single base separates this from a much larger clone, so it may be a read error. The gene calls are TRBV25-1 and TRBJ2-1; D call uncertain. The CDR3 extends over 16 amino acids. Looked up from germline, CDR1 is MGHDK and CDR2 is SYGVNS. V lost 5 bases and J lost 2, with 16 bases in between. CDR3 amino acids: CASSPAALSTYNEQFF. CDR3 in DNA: TGTGCCAGCAGTCCCGCGGCCCTAAGCACCTACAATGAGCAGTTCTTC. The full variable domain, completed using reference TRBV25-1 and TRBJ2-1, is EADIYQTPRYLVIGTGKKITLECSQTMGHDKMYWYQQDPGMELHLIHYSYGVNSTEKGDLSSESTVSRIRTEHFPLTLESARPSHTSQYLCASSPAALSTYNEQFFGPGTRLTVL.

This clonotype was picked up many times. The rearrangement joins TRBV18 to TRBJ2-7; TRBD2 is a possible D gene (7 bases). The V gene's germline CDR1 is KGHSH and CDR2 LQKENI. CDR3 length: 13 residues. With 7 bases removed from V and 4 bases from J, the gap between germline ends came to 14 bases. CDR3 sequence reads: CASWGGRPYEQYF. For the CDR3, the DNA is TGTGCCAGCTGGGGGGGGCGACCGTACGAGCAGTACTTC.

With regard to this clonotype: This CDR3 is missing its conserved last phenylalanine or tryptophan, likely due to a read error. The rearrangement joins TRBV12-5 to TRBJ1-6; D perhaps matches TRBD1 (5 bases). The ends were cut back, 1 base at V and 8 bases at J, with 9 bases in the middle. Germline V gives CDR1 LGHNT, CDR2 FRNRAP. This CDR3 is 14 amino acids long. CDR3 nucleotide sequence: TGTGCTAGTGGTTTGGGGGACGGTCATTCACCCCTCCACCTT. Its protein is CASGLGDGHSPLHL.

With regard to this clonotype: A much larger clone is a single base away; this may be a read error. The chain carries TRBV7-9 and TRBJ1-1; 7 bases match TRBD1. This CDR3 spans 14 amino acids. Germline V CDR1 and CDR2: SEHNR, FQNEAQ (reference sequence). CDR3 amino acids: CASSLQGDLNEALF. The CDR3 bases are TGTGCCAGCAGTTTGCAGGGGGATTTGAATGAAGCTCTCTTT.